This TCR beta chain was obtained from a study of breast tumors, draining lymph nodes, adjacent tissues. This clonotype has a handful of counts. The antigen is unknown. Whole-study findings and limits: Tumors had less TCR diversity than lymph nodes, more than nontumor tissue.

This CDR3 has 14 residues. Germline CDR1 and CDR2: LNHDA and SQIVND (reference sequence). V was trimmed by 4 bases and J by 2 bases, leaving 8 bases between them. TCRdb ran MiXCR on the multiplex PCR reads and lists one entry per CDR3 protein. The sample includes about 47,000 distinct CDR3 sequences, 20% to 25% of them seen just once. Sequenced: breast tumor tissue. The genes are TRBV19 and TRBJ2-2, with D maybe TRBD1 (5 bases). This clonotype was sampled from a female donor with breast cancer. Some clones in this sample may be carry-over from other donors' samples. DNA for the CDR3: TGTGCCAGTAGTAGACAGATAAACACCGGGGAGCTGTTTTTT. Its protein is CASSRQINTGELFF.